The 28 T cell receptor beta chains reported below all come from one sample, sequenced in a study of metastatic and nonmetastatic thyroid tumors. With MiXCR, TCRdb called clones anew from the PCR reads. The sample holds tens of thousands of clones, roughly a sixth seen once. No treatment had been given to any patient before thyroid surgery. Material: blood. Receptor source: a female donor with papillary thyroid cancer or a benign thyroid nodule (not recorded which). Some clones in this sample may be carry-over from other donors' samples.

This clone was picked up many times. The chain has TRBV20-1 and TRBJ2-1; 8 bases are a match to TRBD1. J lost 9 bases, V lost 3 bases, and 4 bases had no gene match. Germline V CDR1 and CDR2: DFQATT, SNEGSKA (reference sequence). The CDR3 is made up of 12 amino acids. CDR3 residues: CSASHRGFEQFF. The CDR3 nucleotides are TGCAGTGCTAGTCACAGGGGGTTTGAGCAGTTCTTC.

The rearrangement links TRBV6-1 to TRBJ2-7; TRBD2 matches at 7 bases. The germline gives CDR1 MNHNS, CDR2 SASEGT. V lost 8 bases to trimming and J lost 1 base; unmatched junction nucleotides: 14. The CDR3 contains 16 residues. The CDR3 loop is CASHPTPVGGSYEQYF. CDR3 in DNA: TGTGCCAGCCATCCAACCCCGGTCGGGGGGTCCTACGAGCAGTACTTC.

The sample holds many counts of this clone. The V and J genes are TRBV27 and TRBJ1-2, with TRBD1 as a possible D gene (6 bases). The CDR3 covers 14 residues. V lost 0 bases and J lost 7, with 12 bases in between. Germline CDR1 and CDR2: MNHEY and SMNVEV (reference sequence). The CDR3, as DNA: TGTGCCAGCAGTTTATCAGGGGGGCGCGGTGGCTACACCTTC. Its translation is CASSLSGGRGGYTF.

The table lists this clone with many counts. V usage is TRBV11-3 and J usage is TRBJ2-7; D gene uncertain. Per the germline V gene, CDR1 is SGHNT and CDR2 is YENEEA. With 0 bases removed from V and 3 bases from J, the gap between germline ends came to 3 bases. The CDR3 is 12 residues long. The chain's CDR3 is CASSLEGYEQYF. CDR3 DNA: TGTGCCAGCAGCTTAGAGGGCTACGAGCAGTACTTC.

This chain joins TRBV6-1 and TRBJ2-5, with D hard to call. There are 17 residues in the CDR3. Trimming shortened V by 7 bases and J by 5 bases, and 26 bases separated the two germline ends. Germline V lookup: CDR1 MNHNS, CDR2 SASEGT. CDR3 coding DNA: TGTGCCAGCATCTCAACGCTAACCGGGCCGGGCATGGAGACCCAGTACTTC. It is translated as CASISTLTGPGMETQYF.

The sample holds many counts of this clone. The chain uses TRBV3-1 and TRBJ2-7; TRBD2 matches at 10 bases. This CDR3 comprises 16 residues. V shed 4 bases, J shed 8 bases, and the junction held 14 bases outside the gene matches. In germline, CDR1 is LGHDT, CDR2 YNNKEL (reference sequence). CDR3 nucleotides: TGTGCCAGCAGCCTAGGGAATTTGGGACTAGCGCCCCAGCAGTACTTC. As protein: CASSLGNLGLAPQQYF.

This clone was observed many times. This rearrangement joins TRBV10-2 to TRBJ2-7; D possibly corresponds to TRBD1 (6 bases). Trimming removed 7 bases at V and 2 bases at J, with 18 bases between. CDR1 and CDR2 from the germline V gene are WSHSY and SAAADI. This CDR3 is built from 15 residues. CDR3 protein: CASNPTGTHTYEQYF. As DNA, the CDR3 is TGCGCCAGCAACCCGACAGGAACCCATACCTACGAGCAGTACTTC.

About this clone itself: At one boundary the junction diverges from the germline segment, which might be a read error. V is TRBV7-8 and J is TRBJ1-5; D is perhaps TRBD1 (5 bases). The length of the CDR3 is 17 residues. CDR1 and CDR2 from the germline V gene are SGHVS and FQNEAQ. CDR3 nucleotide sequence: TGTGCCAGCAGCCCGGAATGGGGGGGGGACGGTTCTCAGCCCCAGAATTTT. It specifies CASSPEWGGDGSQPQNF.

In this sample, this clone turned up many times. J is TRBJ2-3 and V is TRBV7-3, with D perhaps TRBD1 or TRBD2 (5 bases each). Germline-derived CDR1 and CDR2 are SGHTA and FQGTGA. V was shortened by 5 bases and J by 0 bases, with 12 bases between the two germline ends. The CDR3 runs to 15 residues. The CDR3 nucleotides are TGTGCCAGCAGCCAGGGACGTATTAGCACAGATACGCAGTATTTT. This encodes CASSQGRISTDTQYF.

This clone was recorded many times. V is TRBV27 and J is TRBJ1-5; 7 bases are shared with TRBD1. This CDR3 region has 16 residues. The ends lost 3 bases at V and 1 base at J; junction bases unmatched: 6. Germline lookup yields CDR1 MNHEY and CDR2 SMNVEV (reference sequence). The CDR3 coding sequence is TGTGCCAGCAGTTTCCACTCGGGACAGAGCAATCAGCCCCAGCATTTT. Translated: CASSFHSGQSNQPQHF.

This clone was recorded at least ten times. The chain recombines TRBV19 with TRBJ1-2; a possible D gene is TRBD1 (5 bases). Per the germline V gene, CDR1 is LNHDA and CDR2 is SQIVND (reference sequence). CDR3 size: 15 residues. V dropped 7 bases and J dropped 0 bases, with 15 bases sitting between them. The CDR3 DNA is TGTGCCAGTACGGGCCGAACAGGAGCTAACTATGGCTACACCTTC. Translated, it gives CASTGRTGANYGYTF.

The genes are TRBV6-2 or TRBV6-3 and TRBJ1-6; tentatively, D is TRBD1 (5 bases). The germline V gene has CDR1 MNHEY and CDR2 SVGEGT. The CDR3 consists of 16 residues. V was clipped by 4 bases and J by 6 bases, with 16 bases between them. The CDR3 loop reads CASSSAGSSSNSPLHF. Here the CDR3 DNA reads TGTGCCAGCAGTTCGGCAGGGAGTTCTAGTAATTCACCCCTCCACTTT.

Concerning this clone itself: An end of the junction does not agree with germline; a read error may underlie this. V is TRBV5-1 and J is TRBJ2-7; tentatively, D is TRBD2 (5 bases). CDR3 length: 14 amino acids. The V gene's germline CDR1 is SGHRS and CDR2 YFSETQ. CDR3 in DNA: TGCGCCAACAGCTTAGTACTAGGCGGGTACGAGCAGTACTTC. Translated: CANSLVLGGYEQYF.

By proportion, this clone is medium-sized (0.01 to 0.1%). CDR3 DNA: TGTGCCAGCAGCCACTGGGGGCCCGTCCAAGAGACCCAGTACTTC. The encoded protein is CASSHWGPVQETQYF. This chain connects TRBV6-1 to TRBJ2-5, with D perhaps TRBD1 (6 bases). Germline V lookup: CDR1 MNHNS, CDR2 SASEGT. The V gene lost 6 bases and the J gene lost 1 base, with 15 bases spanning the gap. The CDR3 contains 15 residues.

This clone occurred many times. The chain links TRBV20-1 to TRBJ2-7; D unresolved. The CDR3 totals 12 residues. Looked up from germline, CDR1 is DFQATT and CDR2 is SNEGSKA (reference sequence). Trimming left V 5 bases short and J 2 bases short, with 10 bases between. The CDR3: CSALGQTYEQYF. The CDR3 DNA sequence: TGCAGTGCTCTCGGGCAGACCTACGAGCAGTACTTC.

For the CDR3, the DNA is TGTGCCAGCAGCCCCCCCGGGAAGACCGGGGAGCTGTTTTTT. It codes for CASSPPGKTGELFF. This chain links TRBV4-2 with TRBJ2-2, with a possible D match to TRBD2 (5 bases). This CDR3 region has 14 residues. The V gene's germline CDR1 is LGHNA and CDR2 YNFKEQ. With 4 bases removed from V and 5 bases from J, the gap between germline ends came to 11 bases.

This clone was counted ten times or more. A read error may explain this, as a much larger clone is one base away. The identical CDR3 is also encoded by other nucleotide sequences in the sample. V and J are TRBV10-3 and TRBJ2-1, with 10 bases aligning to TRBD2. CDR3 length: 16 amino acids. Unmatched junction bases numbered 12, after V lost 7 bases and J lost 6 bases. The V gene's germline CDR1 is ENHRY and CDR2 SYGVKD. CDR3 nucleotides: TGTGCCATCATGTCGACGAGCGGGAGGGAAGGCAATGAGCAGTTCTTC. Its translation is CAIMSTSGREGNEQFF.

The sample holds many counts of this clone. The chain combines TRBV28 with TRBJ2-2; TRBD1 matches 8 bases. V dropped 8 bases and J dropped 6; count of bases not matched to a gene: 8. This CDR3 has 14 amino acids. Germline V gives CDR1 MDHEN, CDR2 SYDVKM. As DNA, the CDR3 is TGTGCCAGCCGTGGGACAGGATTCGCCGGGGAGCTGTTTTTT. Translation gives CASRGTGFAGELFF.

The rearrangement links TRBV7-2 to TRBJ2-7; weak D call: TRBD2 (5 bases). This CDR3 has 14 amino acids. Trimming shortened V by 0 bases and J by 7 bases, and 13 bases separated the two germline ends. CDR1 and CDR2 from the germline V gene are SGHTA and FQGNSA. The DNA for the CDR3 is TGTGCCAGCAGCTTAGCGGGAACATCGGGAGAGCAGTACTTC. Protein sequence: CASSLAGTSGEQYF.

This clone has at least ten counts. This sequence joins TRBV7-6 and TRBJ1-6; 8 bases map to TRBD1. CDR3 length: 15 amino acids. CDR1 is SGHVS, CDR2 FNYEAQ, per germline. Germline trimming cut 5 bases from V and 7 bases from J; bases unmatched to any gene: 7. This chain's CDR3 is CASSPWTGKNSPLHF. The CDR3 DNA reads TGTGCCAGCAGCCCCTGGACAGGGAAGAATTCACCCCTCCACTTT. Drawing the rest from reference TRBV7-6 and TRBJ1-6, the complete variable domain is GAGVSQSPRYKVTKRGQDVALRCDPISGHVSLYWYRQALGQGPEFLTYFNYEAQQDKSGLPNDRFSAERPEGSISTLTIQRTEQRDSAMYRCASSPWTGKNSPLHFGNGTRLTVT.

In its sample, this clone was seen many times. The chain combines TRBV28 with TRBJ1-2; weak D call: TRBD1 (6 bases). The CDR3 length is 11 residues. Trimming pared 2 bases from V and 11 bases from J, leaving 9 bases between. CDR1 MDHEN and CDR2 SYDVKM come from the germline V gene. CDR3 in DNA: TGTGCCAGCAGTTTACAGGGGAGTTACACCTTC. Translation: CASSLQGSYTF.

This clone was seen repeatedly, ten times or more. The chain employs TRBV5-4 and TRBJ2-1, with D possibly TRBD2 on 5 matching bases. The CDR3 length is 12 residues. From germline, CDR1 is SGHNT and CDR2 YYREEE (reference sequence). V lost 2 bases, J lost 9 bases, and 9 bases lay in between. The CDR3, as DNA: TGTGCCAGCAGCTTTACTAGTCTTGAGCAGTTCTTC. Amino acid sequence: CASSFTSLEQFF.

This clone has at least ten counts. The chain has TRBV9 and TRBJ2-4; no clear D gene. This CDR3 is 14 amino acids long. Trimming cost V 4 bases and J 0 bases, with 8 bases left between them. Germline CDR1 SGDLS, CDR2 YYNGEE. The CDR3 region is CASSPDLAKNIQYF. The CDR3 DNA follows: TGTGCCAGCAGCCCAGACCTAGCCAAAAACATTCAGTACTTC.

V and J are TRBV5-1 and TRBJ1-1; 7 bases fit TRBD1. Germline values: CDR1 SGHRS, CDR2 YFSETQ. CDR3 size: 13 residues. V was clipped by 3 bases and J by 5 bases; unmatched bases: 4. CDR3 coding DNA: TGCGCCAGCAGCTCGAACAGGGGTACTGAAGCTTTCTTT. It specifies CASSSNRGTEAFF.

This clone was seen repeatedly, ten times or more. The CDR3 region has the DNA TGTGCCACCCCCCGCGCAGTGAAGGGGAATCAGCCCCAGCATTTT. Its protein product is CATPRAVKGNQPQHF. The chain couples TRBV24-1 to TRBJ1-5; tentative D call: TRBD1 (5 bases). Germline loops: CDR1 KGHDR, CDR2 SFDVKD. CDR3 length: 15 residues. Between the trimmed V and J ends, which lost 9 bases and 4 bases, there was a span of 18 bases.

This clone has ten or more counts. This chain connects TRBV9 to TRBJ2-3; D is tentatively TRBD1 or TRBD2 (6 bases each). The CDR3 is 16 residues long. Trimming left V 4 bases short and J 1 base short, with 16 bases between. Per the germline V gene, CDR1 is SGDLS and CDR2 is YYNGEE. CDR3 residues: CASSPQGGGGTDTQYF. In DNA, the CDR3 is TGTGCCAGCAGCCCCCAAGGGGGAGGTGGCACAGATACGCAGTATTTT.

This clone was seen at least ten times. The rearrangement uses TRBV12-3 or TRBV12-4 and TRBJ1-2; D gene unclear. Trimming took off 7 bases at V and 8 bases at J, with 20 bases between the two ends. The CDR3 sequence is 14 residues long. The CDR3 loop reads CASITTGLSQGYTF. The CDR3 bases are TGTGCCAGCATTACAACCGGCCTATCACAGGGCTACACCTTC.

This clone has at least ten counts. The CDR3 protein is CASRLFRTGGEGGSNQPQHF. CDR3 nucleotide sequence: TGTGCCAGCAGACTCTTTCGGACAGGGGGCGAAGGTGGGAGCAATCAGCCCCAGCATTTT. The J gene is TRBJ1-5, the V gene TRBV6-6, with TRBD1 identical over 11 bases. The length of the CDR3 is 20 residues. The V and J ends lost 6 bases and 1 base, in that order; junction bases with no gene match: 17. CDR1 is MNHNY and CDR2 is SVGAGI in the germline V gene (reference sequence).